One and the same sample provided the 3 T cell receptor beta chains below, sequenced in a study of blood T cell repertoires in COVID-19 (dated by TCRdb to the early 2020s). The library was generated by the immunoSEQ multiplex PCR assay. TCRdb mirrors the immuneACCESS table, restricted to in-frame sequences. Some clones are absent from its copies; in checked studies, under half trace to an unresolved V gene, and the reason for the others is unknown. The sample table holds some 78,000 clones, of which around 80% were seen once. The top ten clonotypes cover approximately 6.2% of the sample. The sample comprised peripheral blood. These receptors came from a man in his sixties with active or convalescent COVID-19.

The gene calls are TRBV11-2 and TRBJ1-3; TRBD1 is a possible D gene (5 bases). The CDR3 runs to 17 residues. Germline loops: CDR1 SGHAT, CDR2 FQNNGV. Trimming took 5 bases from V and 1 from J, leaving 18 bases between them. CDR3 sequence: CASSLGTWGASGNTIYF. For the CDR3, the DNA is TGTGCCAGCAGCCTAGGGACGTGGGGAGCGTCTGGAAACACCATATATTTT.

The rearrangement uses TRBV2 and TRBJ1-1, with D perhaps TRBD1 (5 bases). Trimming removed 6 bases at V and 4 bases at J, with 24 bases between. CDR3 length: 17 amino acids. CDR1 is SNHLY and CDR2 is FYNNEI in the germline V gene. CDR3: CASSREAGTTVATEAFF. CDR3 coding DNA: TGTGCCAGCAGCCGCGAGGCAGGGACTACGGTGGCCACTGAAGCTTTCTTT.

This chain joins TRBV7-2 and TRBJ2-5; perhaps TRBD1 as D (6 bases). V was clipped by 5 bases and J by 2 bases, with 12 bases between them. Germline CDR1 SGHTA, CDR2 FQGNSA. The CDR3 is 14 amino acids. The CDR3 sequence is CASSRDIIQETQYF. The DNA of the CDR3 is TGTGCCAGCAGCCGGGACATTATTCAAGAGACCCAGTACTTC.